Sequencing of this T cell receptor (beta chain) was carried out in a study of blood T cells in healthy people across ages. The CDR3 runs 13 residues. Per the germline V gene, CDR1 is SGHTA and CDR2 is FQGNSA. V was pared by 3 bases and J by 9 bases, with 12 bases between. The second PCR ran about 6 to 11 cycles with a sample-barcoded 5' primer and J-beta primers. Each of the cDNA molecules was tagged by a template-switch adaptor with 12 random nucleotides. TCRdb fed the 5' RACE reads into MiXCR, producing one record per CDR3 protein. The table records around 1,900,000 distinct CDR3 sequences, roughly two fifths of them present only once. Caucasian individuals from Russia who were healthy and aged 6 to 90 acted as donors.

Sequenced: blood. The TCR originated in a human donor in good health. This chain links TRBV7-2 with TRBJ2-4, with D uncertain. For the CDR3, the DNA is TGTGCCAGCAGCTTTTCTTACGTTTCCATTCAGTACTTC. It translates to CASSFSYVSIQYF.